This note documents a single T cell receptor beta chain sequence. This clonotype turned up a few times. The clone's antigen remains unknown. Base quality data are lacking; no much larger clone is found one base away. Trimming removed 6 bases from V and 8 bases from J, leaving 25 bases between the germline ends. The CDR3 holds 15 amino acids from the cysteine to the phenylalanine. Only the CDR3 DNA stays, 45 bases, in frame from base 1. The germline V gene provides CDR1 SQVTM and CDR2 ANQGSEA. The meaning of the sample's treatment or condition label: live attenuated yellow fever vaccine strain. Two biological replicates of bulk PBMCs were collected at each blood-draw timepoint. PBMCs were isolated from peripheral blood using a standard Ficoll-Paque protocol. RNA was extracted with TriZol from bulk PBMCs, CD4 and CD8 fractions, and dextramer-positive and dextramer-negative fractions. These data belong to a study of T cells after yellow fever vaccination (dated by TCRdb to the late 2010s). Broadly, across the study: The SMART-Seq v4 Ultra Low Input RNA kit was used to prepare libraries from fractions with low cell numbers. Bulk TCR alpha and beta repertoires were sequenced longitudinally to track T-cell clones before and after primary and booster YFV17D yellow fever vaccination. Two healthy male donors, one aged 18 to 29 and one aged 30 to 40 years, made up the cohort. Blood was drawn at multiple timepoints before and after primary and secondary immunization, with bulk PBMC replicates and cell subsets isolated.

On the study overall, not on this receptor specifically: Because abundant contaminating clonotypes from the bulk population could be contained in FACS-sorted repertoires, computational filtering was required. Most clones expanded after primary vaccination (around 97% of CD4 and over 80% of CD8) were re-detected after the booster, suggesting that broad memory maintenance occurred. Only a couple of donors were included in the study, so the extent to which the findings can be generalized is limited. The secondary T-cell response was weaker than the primary response but faster, peaking on day 5 instead of day 15. A small share of clonotypes occurred in both CD4 and CD8 compartments, likely arising from convergent recombination.

TCR cDNA was synthesized by 5'RACE template switching, which introduced a universal primer site and unique molecular identifiers. Priming for cDNA synthesis came from both the TCR alpha and TCR beta constant segments. Library amplification used two PCR steps, and the second PCR step added sample barcodes and sequencing adapters. Sequencing of libraries was performed on Illumina HiSeq 2500 (2x100 bp) or NovaSeq (2x150 bp). As for the authors' bioinformatics: Reads were demultiplexed and collapsed into UMI consensus sequences with MIGEC, and V(D)J alignment was performed with MiXCR. Vaccine-responding clonotypes were defined with edgeR using replicate PBMC samples, requiring FDR below 0.01 and a log2 fold change above 5 up to day 15. Each bulk clonotype was labeled CD4 or CD8 based on which sequenced repertoire, CD4 or CD8, contained the clonotype at higher abundance. TCRdb cleaned the public reads at Q25 with fastp, built clones with MiXCR and kept in-frame beta chains. Rows with one shared CDR3 protein collapse into an entry with the most common genes and DNA. The V and J calls and clone size are TCRdb's, not the authors'. The sample table contains approximately 610,000 distinct CDR3 sequences; only one count was recorded for around 17% of them. The ten largest clones represent roughly 17% of the sample.

This receptor was taken from a man between 18 and 29 years old who received the YFV17D yellow fever vaccine. The sample was PBMCs, taken roughly 5 days after the first yellow fever vaccination. The chain is encoded by TRBV29-1 joined to TRBJ1-2; the best D guess is TRBD1, with 5 bases matching. The nucleotide sequence reads TGCAGCGTCGCTACTCGTTTGACAGCCCGAGAAGGCTACACCTTC. This sequence encodes CSVATRLTAREGYTF. Reference TRBV29-1 and TRBJ1-2 proteins supply the regions before and after the CDR3; the full variable domain is: SAVISQKPSRDICQRGTSLTIQCQVDSQVTMMFWYRQQPGQSLTLIATANQGSEATYESGFVIDKFPISRPNLTFSTLTVSNMSPEDSSIYLCSVATRLTAREGYTFGSGTRLTVV.